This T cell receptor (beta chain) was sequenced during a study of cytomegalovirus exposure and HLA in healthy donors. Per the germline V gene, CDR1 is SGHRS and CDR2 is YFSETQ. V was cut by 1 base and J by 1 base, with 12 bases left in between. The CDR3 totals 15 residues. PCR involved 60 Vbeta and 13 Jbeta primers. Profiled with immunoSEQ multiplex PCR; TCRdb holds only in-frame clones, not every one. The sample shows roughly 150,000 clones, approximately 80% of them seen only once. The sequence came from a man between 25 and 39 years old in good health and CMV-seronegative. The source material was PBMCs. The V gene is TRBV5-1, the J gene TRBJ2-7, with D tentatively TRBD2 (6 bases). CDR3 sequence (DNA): TGCGCCAGCAGCTTGCTCGGGACTTCTTCCTACGAGCAGTACTTC. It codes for CASSLLGTSSYEQYF.